The sequence of this T cell receptor (beta chain) was determined in a study of T cell changes during pregnancy in multiple sclerosis. Between the trimmed V and J ends, which lost 8 bases and 1 base, there was a span of 11 bases. This CDR3 comprises 14 residues. CDR1 and CDR2 (germline): MNHNS, SASEGT. The method was immunoSEQ multiplex PCR; TCRdb's version includes in-frame clones alone and lacks a portion of them. Among about 79,000 clones listed, roughly 95% were seen once. This clonotype was obtained from a female donor in good health, enrolled as a control in a pregnancy study. This chain links TRBV6-1 with TRBJ2-2; D is uncertain. The starting material was peripheral blood, obtained in the second trimester of pregnancy. The DNA of the CDR3 is TGTGCCAGCGGAGAAACCGTGAACACCGGGGAGCTGTTTTTT. Its protein is CASGETVNTGELFF.